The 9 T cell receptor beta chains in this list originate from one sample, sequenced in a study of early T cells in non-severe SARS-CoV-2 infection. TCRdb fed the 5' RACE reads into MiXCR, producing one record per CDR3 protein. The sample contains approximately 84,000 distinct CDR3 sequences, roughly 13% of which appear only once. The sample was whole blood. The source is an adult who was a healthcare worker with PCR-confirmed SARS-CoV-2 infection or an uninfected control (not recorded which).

In DNA form, the CDR3 reads TGTGCCAGCAGTGAAGCAGGTGGGGGATTGCAGTACTTC. Protein: CASSEAGGGLQYF. The chain has TRBV2 and TRBJ2-7; tentatively, D is TRBD1 or TRBD2 (5 bases each). The CDR3 length is 13 residues. The germline V and J ends were trimmed by 0 bases and 9 bases, with 12 bases remaining between them. Per germline, CDR1 SNHLY and CDR2 FYNNEI.

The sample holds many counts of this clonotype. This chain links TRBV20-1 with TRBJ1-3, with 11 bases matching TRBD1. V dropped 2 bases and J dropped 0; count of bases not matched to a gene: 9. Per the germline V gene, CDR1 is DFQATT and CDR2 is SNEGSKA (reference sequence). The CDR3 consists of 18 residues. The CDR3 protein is CSARQRGTGGFSGNTIYF. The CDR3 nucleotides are TGCAGTGCTAGACAGCGGGGGACAGGGGGATTCTCTGGAAACACCATATATTTT.

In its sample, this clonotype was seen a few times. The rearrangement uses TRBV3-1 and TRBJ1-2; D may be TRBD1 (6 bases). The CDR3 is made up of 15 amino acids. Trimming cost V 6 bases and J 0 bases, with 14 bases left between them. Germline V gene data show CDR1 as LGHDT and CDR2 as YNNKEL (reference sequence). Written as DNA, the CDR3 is TGTGCCAGCAGACCCGGGACACCTACTAACTATGGCTACACCTTC. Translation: CASRPGTPTNYGYTF.

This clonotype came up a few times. The DNA for the CDR3 is TGTGCCAGCAGACCGACAGGGGGGGGGTGGCAGTTCTTC. Protein sequence: CASRPTGGGWQFF. This chain connects TRBV6-5 to TRBJ2-1, with 9 positions matching TRBD1. The germline gives CDR1 MNHEY, CDR2 SVGAGI. There are 13 residues in the CDR3. V was clipped by 6 bases and J by 12 bases; unmatched bases: 9.

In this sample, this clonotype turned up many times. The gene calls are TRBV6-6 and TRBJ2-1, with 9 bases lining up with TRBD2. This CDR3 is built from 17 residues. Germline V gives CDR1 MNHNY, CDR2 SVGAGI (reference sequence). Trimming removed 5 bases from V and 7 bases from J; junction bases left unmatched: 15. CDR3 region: CASSPYLREGPGNEQFF. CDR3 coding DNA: TGTGCCAGCAGTCCTTATCTGCGGGAGGGCCCCGGGAATGAGCAGTTCTTC.

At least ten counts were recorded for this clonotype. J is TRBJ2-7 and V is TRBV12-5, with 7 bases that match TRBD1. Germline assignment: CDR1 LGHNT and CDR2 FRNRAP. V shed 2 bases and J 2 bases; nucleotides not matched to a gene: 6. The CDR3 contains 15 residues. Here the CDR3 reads CASGLPTGTAYEQYF. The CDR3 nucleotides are TGTGCTAGTGGTTTGCCGACAGGGACAGCCTACGAGCAGTACTTC.

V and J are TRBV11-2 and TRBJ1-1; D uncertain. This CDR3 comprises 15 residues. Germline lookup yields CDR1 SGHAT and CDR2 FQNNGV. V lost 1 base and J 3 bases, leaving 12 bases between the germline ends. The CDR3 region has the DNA TGTGCCAGCAGCTTAGCGGTCCGCGGAGACACTGAAGCTTTCTTT. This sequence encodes CASSLAVRGDTEAFF.

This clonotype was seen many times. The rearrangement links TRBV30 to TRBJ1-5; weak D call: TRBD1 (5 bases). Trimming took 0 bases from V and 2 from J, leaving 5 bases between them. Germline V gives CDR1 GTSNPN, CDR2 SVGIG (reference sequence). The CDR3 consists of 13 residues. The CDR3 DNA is TGTGCCTGGAGTGTACAGGGCAATCAGCCCCAGCATTTT. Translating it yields CAWSVQGNQPQHF.

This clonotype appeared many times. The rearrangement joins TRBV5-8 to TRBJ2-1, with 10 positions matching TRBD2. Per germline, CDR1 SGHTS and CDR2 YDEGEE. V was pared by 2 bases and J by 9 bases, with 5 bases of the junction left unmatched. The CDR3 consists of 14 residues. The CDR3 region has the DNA TGTGCCAGCAGCTTAGGGCTAGCGGGAGTTGAGCAGTTCTTC. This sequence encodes CASSLGLAGVEQFF.